Below are 32 T cell receptor beta chains sequenced from a single sample in a study of CD8+ T cells in alopecia areata. Extracted from the samples, RNA was reverse transcribed into cDNA to serve as the sequencing template. TCRdb keeps only in-frame clones here, not all; method: immunoSEQ multiplex PCR. Counted here are about 140,000 clones, around four fifths occurring once; the ten biggest clones make up 25%. The treatment was: oral pan-JAK inhibitor, 5-10 mg twice daily. The material was CD8+ T cells sorted from blood, obtained at week 4, from a patient treated with tofacitinib. The receptor set was obtained from a human donor with alopecia areata.

The rearrangement links TRBV7-9 to TRBJ1-2; D remains ambiguous. The V and J ends lost 5 bases and 6 bases respectively, with 16 bases between them. Germline assignment: CDR1 SEHNR and CDR2 FQNEAQ (reference sequence). This CDR3 region has 14 residues. The CDR3 sequence: CASSPLVGRDGYTF. The CDR3 DNA follows: TGTGCCAGCAGCCCACTTGTGGGTCGCGATGGCTACACCTTC.

Regarding this clone: Its ends do not fully match the called genes, so a read error is possible. The chain couples TRBV7-7 to TRBJ2-2; D remains ambiguous. The germline CDR1 and CDR2 sequences are SSHAT and FNYEAQ (reference sequence). The CDR3 sequence is 16 residues long. The CDR3 region is CASSPHPHTNTGELFF. As DNA, the CDR3 is TGTGCTAGCAGCCCACACCCCCATACGAACACCGGGGAGCTGTTTTTT.

This clone is a singleton in its sample. The J gene is TRBJ1-1, the V gene TRBV4-1; 8 bases match TRBD1. Germline V gene lookup returns CDR1 MGHRA and CDR2 YSYEKL. Germline trimming cut 4 bases from V and 4 bases from J; bases unmatched to any gene: 8. The length of the CDR3 is 15 residues. The CDR3 sequence: CASSPRDRQTTEAFF. The CDR3 DNA sequence: TGCGCCAGCAGCCCCCGGGACAGGCAGACCACTGAAGCTTTCTTT.

This sequence joins TRBV7-9 and TRBJ2-7; D perhaps matches TRBD1 (6 bases). Germline CDR1 reads SEHNR; CDR2 reads FQNEAQ (reference sequence). V lost 2 bases and J 3 bases, leaving 14 bases between the germline ends. This CDR3 is 15 amino acids long. The CDR3 reads CASSLPGQPVYEQYF. The CDR3 DNA sequence: TGTGCCAGCAGCTTACCGGGACAACCGGTCTACGAGCAGTACTTC.

The genes are TRBV10-3 and TRBJ2-5; weak D call: TRBD2 (6 bases). Trimming shortened V by 8 bases and J by 1 base, and 11 bases separated the two germline ends. Germline CDR1 ENHRY, CDR2 SYGVKD. The CDR3 has 13 amino acids. CDR3 coding DNA: TGTGCCATCGGGGAGGAGGGCCAAGAGACCCAGTACTTC. It yields the protein CAIGEEGQETQYF.

J is TRBJ1-6 and V is TRBV23-1, with D perhaps TRBD1 (5 bases). Being an ORF, TRBV23-1 has a function that is uncertain. Between the trimmed V and J ends, which lost 1 base and 4 bases, there was a span of 11 bases. The CDR3 loop spans 16 amino acids. The CDR3 region is CASSQWYRRYNSPLHF. The CDR3 DNA sequence: TGCGCCAGCAGTCAATGGTACAGGAGATATAATTCACCCCTCCACTTT.

The chain is built from TRBV7-8 and TRBJ1-1; TRBD1 matches 7 bases. The V gene end was trimmed by 4 bases and the J gene end by 6 bases; junction bases not matched to a gene: 11. This CDR3 has 15 residues. Germline V gene sequence: CDR1 SGHVS, CDR2 FQNEAQ. The CDR3 loop is CASSSNRGQVPEAFF. The CDR3 nucleotides are TGTGCCAGCAGCTCCAACAGGGGACAAGTCCCTGAAGCTTTCTTT.

The V gene is TRBV29-1, the J gene TRBJ1-1; 8 nucleotides line up with TRBD1. V lost 6 bases to trimming and J lost 4 bases; unmatched junction nucleotides: 4. The CDR3 runs to 12 residues. Per the germline V gene, CDR1 is SQVTM and CDR2 is ANQGSEA. The DNA of the CDR3 is TGCAGCGTCGACAGGGGTTCCACTGAAGCTTTCTTT. Translation gives CSVDRGSTEAFF.

CDR3 protein: CASSPGGGNYGYTF. In DNA form, the CDR3 reads TGCGCCAGCAGTCCCGGAGGGGGAAACTATGGCTACACCTTC. This sequence joins TRBV10-1 and TRBJ1-2, with D possibly TRBD1 on 6 matching bases. Trimming stripped 5 bases from V and 2 bases from J, with 12 bases between. Germline CDR1 reads WNHNN; CDR2 reads SYGVQD (reference sequence). CDR3 length: 14 amino acids.

This chain joins TRBV6-5 and TRBJ2-7; 9 bases agree with TRBD1. The CDR3 runs 15 residues. V shed 2 bases, J shed 2 bases, and the junction held 4 bases outside the gene matches. Per the germline V gene, CDR1 is MNHEY and CDR2 is SVGAGI. The CDR3 sequence is CASSYGTGSTYEQYF. DNA of the CDR3: TGTGCCAGCAGTTACGGGACAGGGAGCACCTACGAGCAGTACTTC.

This chain connects TRBV27 to TRBJ2-5; 13 bases match TRBD2. Germline V gene data show CDR1 as MNHEY and CDR2 as SMNVEV (reference sequence). The length of the CDR3 is 16 residues. Trimming took 5 bases from V and 4 from J; bases not matched to a gene: 7. This CDR3 is CASSLTSGGAPETQYF. The CDR3 DNA is TGTGCCAGCAGTCTAACTAGCGGGGGGGCCCCAGAGACCCAGTACTTC.

The rearrangement joins TRBV7-2 to TRBJ2-3, with D perhaps TRBD2 (6 bases). V dropped 4 bases and J dropped 4 bases, with 15 bases sitting between them. The CDR3 covers 15 residues. CDR1 SGHTA and CDR2 FQGNSA come from the germline V gene. The CDR3 protein is CASSSRSGYPDTQYF. The CDR3, as DNA: TGTGCCAGCAGCTCTAGAAGCGGGTACCCAGATACGCAGTATTTT. Full variable domain (missing parts from reference TRBV7-2 and TRBJ2-3): GAGVSQSPSNKVTEKGKDVELRCDPISGHTALYWYRQSLGQGLEFLIYFQGNSAPDKSGLPSDRFSAERTGGSVSTLTIQRTQQEDSAVYLCASSSRSGYPDTQYFGPGTRLTVL.

The rearrangement joins TRBV27 to TRBJ2-7; D not resolved. The CDR3 runs to 10 residues. Trimming removed 4 bases at V and 4 bases at J, with 2 bases between. Germline values: CDR1 MNHEY, CDR2 SMNVEV (reference sequence). This chain's CDR3 is CASSSYEQYF. As DNA, the CDR3 is TGTGCCAGCAGTTCTTACGAGCAGTACTTC.

The chain combines TRBV6-5 with TRBJ2-5; D gene unclear. The V gene lost 0 bases and the J gene lost 4 bases, with 12 bases spanning the gap. Germline V gene lookup returns CDR1 MNHEY and CDR2 SVGAGI. The CDR3 covers 15 residues. This chain's CDR3 is CASSYSRRHVETQYF. In DNA form, the CDR3 reads TGTGCCAGCAGTTACTCGAGGCGACACGTAGAGACCCAGTACTTC.

The rearrangement uses TRBV4-1 and TRBJ2-7; weak D call: TRBD1 (5 bases). The CDR3 is 15 residues long. Germline CDR1 reads MGHRA; CDR2 reads YSYEKL. V dropped 4 bases and J dropped 3 bases, with 16 bases sitting between them. The CDR3 here is CASSPDRNSGYEQYF. CDR3 DNA: TGCGCCAGCAGCCCCGACAGAAACTCGGGCTACGAGCAGTACTTC.

Note on this clone: This sample includes further DNA sequences coding for the same CDR3. The rearrangement joins TRBV29-1 to TRBJ2-2; D not resolved. Germline V CDR1 and CDR2: SQVTM, ANQGSEA. There are 12 residues in the CDR3. Trimming stripped 4 bases from V and 2 bases from J, with 5 bases between. The CDR3 DNA sequence: TGCAGCGTTGTGGTAAACACCGGGGAGCTGTTTTTT. It is translated as CSVVVNTGELFF.

The rearrangement links TRBV7-8 to TRBJ1-2, with D possibly matching TRBD1 (5 bases). The V gene's germline CDR1 is SGHVS and CDR2 FQNEAQ. V was trimmed by 3 bases and J by 6 bases, leaving 20 bases between them. The CDR3 has 16 residues. The CDR3 is CASSFGQGSLSDGYTF. The CDR3 DNA reads TGTGCCAGCAGCTTTGGCCAGGGTAGCCTTTCGGATGGCTACACCTTC.

This chain links TRBV7-8 with TRBJ1-2; D gene uncertain. V lost 2 bases, J lost 8 bases, and 15 bases lay in between. CDR1 and CDR2 from the germline V gene are SGHVS and FQNEAQ. The CDR3 has 14 residues. The CDR3 DNA sequence: TGTGCCAGCAGCTTATTGTCGGCCATGGACGGCTACACCTTC. Translation: CASSLLSAMDGYTF.

The V and J genes are TRBV15 and TRBJ2-4; TRBD1 is a possible D gene (5 bases). The CDR3 is 17 residues long. Trimming stripped 0 bases from V and 1 base from J, with 13 bases between. Germline V gene lookup returns CDR1 LNHNV and CDR2 YYDKDF (reference sequence). The CDR3 nucleotides read TGTGCCACCAGCAGAGATGGGCAGGGTTCGGCCAAAAACATTCAGTACTTC. Its translation: CATSRDGQGSAKNIQYF. The variable domain in full, completed from reference TRBV15 and TRBJ2-4, reads DAMVIQNPRYQVTQFGKPVTLSCSQTLNHNVMYWYQQKSSQAPKLLFHYYDKDFNNEADTPDNFQSRRPNTSFCFLDIRSPGLGDTAMYLCATSRDGQGSAKNIQYFGAGTRLSVL.

This clone was picked up one time. CDR3 loop: CASSQDRDTQYF. The CDR3 DNA follows: TGTGCCAGCAGCCAAGATCGAGATACGCAGTATTTT. V is TRBV4-2 and J is TRBJ2-3, with D uncertain. There are 12 residues in the CDR3. Germline V CDR1 and CDR2: LGHNA, YNFKEQ. Trimming removed 0 bases at V and 5 bases at J, with 3 bases between.

The chain employs TRBV9 and TRBJ2-4, with D tentatively TRBD2 (6 bases). V lost 4 bases and J 3 bases, leaving 17 bases between the germline ends. Looked up from germline, CDR1 is SGDLS and CDR2 is YYNGEE. The CDR3 spans 16 residues. The CDR3 protein is CASSPRGWMDKNIQYF. In DNA form, the CDR3 reads TGTGCCAGCAGCCCCCGGGGGTGGATGGACAAAAACATTCAGTACTTC.

In this sample, this clone turned up once. The chain carries TRBV5-1 and TRBJ1-1, with 8 bases fitting TRBD1. The germline gives CDR1 SGHRS, CDR2 YFSETQ. This CDR3 is 13 amino acids long. The junction had 7 bases not matched to a gene; V was cut back by 10 bases and J by 2 bases. The CDR3 here is CAGRQGINTEAFF. CDR3 in DNA: TGCGCCGGTCGACAGGGGATCAACACTGAAGCTTTCTTT.

The V and J genes are TRBV15 and TRBJ1-4; maybe TRBD1 (5 bases). Germline CDR1 and CDR2: LNHNV and YYDKDF (reference sequence). Deletions cut 0 bases from V and 8 bases from J, with 13 bases between. The CDR3 totals 15 residues. CDR3 sequence: CATSRDGGVGEKLFF. CDR3 nucleotides: TGTGCCACCAGCAGAGACGGAGGGGTAGGAGAAAAACTGTTTTTT.

The chain joins TRBV2 to TRBJ1-1, with 10 positions matching TRBD1. The CDR3 is made up of 16 amino acids. CDR1 and CDR2 from the germline V gene are SNHLY and FYNNEI. Trimming cost V 6 bases and J 2 bases; bases outside gene matches: 9. The CDR3 reads CASRLRTGGINTEAFF. The CDR3 nucleotides read TGTGCCAGCAGGCTTAGGACAGGGGGAATAAACACTGAAGCTTTCTTT. Looking up the rest from reference TRBV2 and TRBJ1-1 gives the full variable domain: EPEVTQTPSHQVTQMGQEVILRCVPISNHLYFYWYRQILGQKVEFLVSFYNNEISEKSEIFDDQFSVERPDGSNFTLKIRSTKLEDSAMYFCASRLRTGGINTEAFFGQGTRLTVV.

This clone was detected only a few times. The rearrangement links TRBV6-1 to TRBJ1-1; unclear D gene. The CDR3 is 13 residues long. V dropped 5 bases and J dropped 1 base, with 8 bases sitting between them. Germline V CDR1 and CDR2: MNHNS, SASEGT. The CDR3 sequence is CASSPGENTEAFF. CDR3 coding DNA: TGTGCCAGCAGTCCCGGAGAGAACACTGAAGCTTTCTTT.

This rearrangement joins TRBV7-8 to TRBJ1-1; no definite D call. Looked up from germline, CDR1 is SGHVS and CDR2 is FQNEAQ. This CDR3 is built from 13 residues. V gave up 2 bases and J gave up 4 bases, with 8 bases separating them. CDR3: CASSLFAGTEAFF. The CDR3 nucleotides are TGTGCCAGCAGCTTATTCGCTGGCACTGAAGCTTTCTTT.

The chain employs TRBV5-4 and TRBJ2-7; 9 nucleotides agree with TRBD2. Losses at the gene ends were 3 bases for V and 6 bases for J; bases not matched to a gene: 7. CDR1 and CDR2 from the germline V gene are SGHNT and YYREEE (reference sequence). The CDR3 has 14 residues. CDR3 amino acids: CASSYPGLAGEQYF. The CDR3 DNA sequence: TGTGCCAGCAGCTACCCGGGACTAGCCGGCGAGCAGTACTTC.

The V call is TRBV5-1, the J call TRBJ1-6, with D uncertain. This CDR3 spans 17 amino acids. V lost 4 bases, J lost 0 bases, and 14 bases lay in between. From germline, CDR1 is SGHRS and CDR2 YFSETQ. The CDR3 DNA follows: TGCGCCAGCAGCGCCGCGAGTGGGAGCTCCTATAATTCACCCCTCCACTTT. Translation gives CASSAASGSSYNSPLHF.

The rearrangement links TRBV14 to TRBJ1-6; D is undetermined. V dropped 5 bases and J dropped 8 bases, with 10 bases sitting between them. The CDR3 is made up of 13 amino acids. In germline, CDR1 is SGHDN, CDR2 FVKESK. The CDR3, as DNA: TGTGCCAGCAGCTACTGGAGGGATTCACCCCTCCACTTT. Protein sequence: CASSYWRDSPLHF.

The rearrangement links TRBV7-9 to TRBJ2-1; the D gene is possibly TRBD2 (7 bases). Trimming took off 1 base at V and 8 bases at J, with 12 bases between the two ends. This CDR3 is 14 amino acids long. Germline V CDR1 and CDR2: SEHNR, FQNEAQ (reference sequence). CDR3 region: CASSLGWGGDEQFF. DNA of the CDR3: TGTGCCAGCAGCTTAGGGTGGGGGGGCGATGAGCAGTTCTTC.

This clone was detected once. V is TRBV5-1 and J is TRBJ2-7; a possible D gene is TRBD1 (5 bases). Germline loops: CDR1 SGHRS, CDR2 YFSETQ. The V end lost 3 bases, the J end lost 3 bases, and 16 bases lay between the germline ends. This CDR3 spans 15 amino acids. The CDR3 is CASSYYRTTGYEQYF. The DNA of the CDR3 is TGCGCCAGCAGCTATTACAGGACCACGGGCTACGAGCAGTACTTC.

A few counts support this clone. The genes are TRBV4-1 and TRBJ2-7; D is perhaps TRBD2 (6 bases). CDR3 length equals 15 residues. From germline, CDR1 is MGHRA and CDR2 YSYEKL. Trimming pared 0 bases from V and 6 bases from J, leaving 15 bases between. CDR3 nucleotides: TGCGCCAGCAGCCAAGAAACGAGGGACTCCGGCGAGCAGTACTTC. This translates into CASSQETRDSGEQYF.